The following is a T cell receptor (beta chain) sequence with its context. The data were taken from a study of CD8 T cells in Susac syndrome. Overall study: Within the sequenced group of Susac syndrome patients, 5 or 6 showed active disease and fewer than 10 were in remission.

The authors reverse transcribed about 0.5 to 1 ug RNA with random hexamers. TCRdb analysed the immunoSEQ multiplex PCR reads with MiXCR anew, one entry per CDR3 protein. The sample has approximately 210,000 distinct CDR3 sequences; approximately 94% are singletons. TEMRA cells were FACS-enriched, with CD8+ and CD4+ T cells isolated negatively. This CDR3 has 15 amino acids. The V gene end was trimmed by 6 bases and the J gene end by 4 bases; junction bases not matched to a gene: 8. From germline, CDR1 is SGHTA and CDR2 FQGNSA. The sequence derives from a human donor with Susac syndrome. Sequences were obtained from CD4+ T cells from PBMCs. V usage is TRBV7-2 and J usage is TRBJ1-1; TRBD1 matches 10 bases. CDR3 in amino acids: CASSSEGDRGTEAFF. The CDR3 nucleotides read TGTGCCAGCAGTTCGGAGGGGGACAGGGGCACTGAAGCTTTCTTT. The full variable domain, rest sourced from reference TRBV7-2 and TRBJ1-1, is GAGVSQSPSNKVTEKGKDVELRCDPISGHTALYWYRQSLGQGLEFLIYFQGNSAPDKSGLPSDRFSAERTGGSVSTLTIQRTQQEDSAVYLCASSSEGDRGTEAFFGQGTRLTVV.